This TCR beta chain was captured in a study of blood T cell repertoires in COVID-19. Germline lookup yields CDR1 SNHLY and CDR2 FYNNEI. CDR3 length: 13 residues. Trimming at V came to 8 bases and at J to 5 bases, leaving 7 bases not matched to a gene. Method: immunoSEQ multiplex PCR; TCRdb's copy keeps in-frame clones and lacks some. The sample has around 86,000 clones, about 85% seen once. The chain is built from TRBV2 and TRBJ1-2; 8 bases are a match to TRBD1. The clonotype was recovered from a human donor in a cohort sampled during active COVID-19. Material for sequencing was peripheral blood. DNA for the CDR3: TGTGCCAGCGGACAGGGCCAGAGGTATGGCTACACCTTC. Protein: CASGQGQRYGYTF.